The 25 T cell receptor beta chains listed next were all sequenced from one sample in a study of T cells in Graves' hyperthyroidism and ophthalmopathy. Amplification targeted TCR beta CDR3 regions from RNA transcripts. HTBI primers were used for first-round RT-PCR of the TCR CDR3. TCRdb independently ran MiXCR on the multiplex PCR reads; one entry per CDR3 protein. This table has 270,000 or so distinct CDR3 sequences, about 25% appearing once. Input material: blood. Receptors were obtained from a man aged 35-49 years with Graves' hyperthyroidism that later progressed to Graves' ophthalmopathy.

This clonotype was observed at least ten times. The chain links TRBV2 to TRBJ2-5; no reliable D call. The length of the CDR3 is 15 residues. Trimming cost V 5 bases and J 3 bases, with 16 bases left between them. In germline, CDR1 is SNHLY, CDR2 FYNNEI. The CDR3 DNA reads TGTGCCAGCAGTATTCTAGGAACCTGGGAAGAGACCCAGTACTTC. It codes for CASSILGTWEETQYF.

This clonotype was counted ten times or more. The J gene is TRBJ2-5, the V gene TRBV11-2, with a weak D call TRBD2 (5 bases). The CDR3 length is 13 residues. The germline V gene encodes CDR1 SGHAT and CDR2 FQNNGV. V gave up 8 bases and J gave up 3 bases, with 13 bases separating them. The CDR3 here is CASGTLREETQYF. The CDR3 bases are TGTGCCAGCGGAACGTTGAGGGAAGAGACCCAGTACTTC.

This clonotype has at least ten counts. The chain's CDR3 is CAAGGADSYEQYF. In DNA form, the CDR3 reads TGTGCCGCGGGTGGCGCAGATTCCTACGAGCAGTACTTC. The chain couples TRBV6-5 to TRBJ2-7; tentatively, D is TRBD2 (5 bases). Trimming took off 11 bases at V and 1 base at J, with 15 bases between the two ends. CDR1 is MNHEY and CDR2 is SVGAGI in the germline V gene. The CDR3 consists of 13 residues.

V gene TRBV6-4 combines with J gene TRBJ1-5; 7 bases are shared with TRBD1. The junction had 20 bases not matched to a gene; V was cut back by 6 bases and J by 0 bases. This CDR3 is 20 amino acids long. From germline, CDR1 is MRHNA and CDR2 SNTAGT. CDR3 nucleotide sequence: TGTGCCAGCAGCGACCCATACTTTCAGGGGGGGGCGAATAGCAATCAGCCCCAGCATTTT. Its protein is CASSDPYFQGGANSNQPQHF.

This clonotype was counted ten times or more. The chain uses TRBV2 and TRBJ1-1, with unresolved D. Germline CDR1 is SNHLY and CDR2 is FYNNEI. Trimming pared 9 bases from V and 0 bases from J, leaving 8 bases between. This CDR3 has 12 residues. In nucleotides, the CDR3 is TGTGCCAGTTACTACGTGAACACTGAAGCTTTCTTT. As protein: CASYYVNTEAFF.

This clonotype was detected ten times or more. The chain employs TRBV7-8 and TRBJ2-7; D may be TRBD1 (6 bases). The germline gives CDR1 SGHVS, CDR2 FQNEAQ. The CDR3 is 14 residues long. The V end was cut by 3 bases, the J end by 5 bases, with 14 bases between. For the CDR3, the DNA is TGTGCCAGCAGCTTTGGGACACCGCCTAACGAGCAGTACTTC. Its protein is CASSFGTPPNEQYF.

The chain recombines TRBV12-3 or TRBV12-4 with TRBJ2-7; 10 positions match TRBD2. The trim removed 5 bases at V and 6 bases at J, leaving 7 bases unmatched. CDR3 size: 14 residues. This CDR3 is CASSKGLANTEQYF. CDR3 nucleotide sequence: TGTGCCAGCAGTAAGGGACTAGCGAACACCGAGCAGTACTTC.

This clonotype was seen at least ten times. J is TRBJ2-5 and V is TRBV28, with TRBD2 matching over 10 bases. Per germline, CDR1 MDHEN and CDR2 SYDVKM. V lost 3 bases and J lost 5; bases outside the gene matches: 12. The CDR3 sequence is 17 residues long. CDR3: CASSLVLAGDGWETQYF. CDR3 nucleotide sequence: TGTGCCAGCAGTTTGGTGCTAGCGGGAGATGGTTGGGAGACCCAGTACTTC. Complete variable domain (other parts from reference TRBV28 and TRBJ2-5): DVKVTQSSRYLVKRTGEKVFLECVQDMDHENMFWYRQDPGLGLRLIYFSYDVKMKEKGDIPEGYSVSREKKERFSLILESASTNQTSMYLCASSLVLAGDGWETQYFGPGTRLLVL.

This clonotype has at least ten counts. This rearrangement joins TRBV10-3 to TRBJ1-2, with 9 bases fitting TRBD1. J lost 6 bases, V lost 2 bases, and 10 bases had no gene match. Germline V lookup: CDR1 ENHRY, CDR2 SYGVKD. This CDR3 spans 16 amino acids. CDR3 loop: CAISELGQGISHGYTF. The CDR3 DNA reads TGTGCCATCAGTGAGCTCGGACAGGGGATTTCCCATGGCTACACCTTC.

This clonotype was counted at least ten times. V is TRBV9 and J is TRBJ2-2; 8 nucleotides match TRBD2. The V and J ends lost 3 bases and 5 bases, in that order; junction bases with no gene match: 9. Germline V gene data show CDR1 as SGDLS and CDR2 as YYNGEE. The CDR3 covers 16 residues. In DNA, the CDR3 is TGTGCCAGCAGCGAGGGGGGACTAGTAGTGACCGGGGAGCTGTTTTTT. Encoded protein: CASSEGGLVVTGELFF.

Ten or more counts support this clonotype. The CDR3 reads CASSLRGRKIYGYTF. The CDR3 DNA reads TGTGCCAGCAGTTTAAGGGGACGGAAAATCTATGGCTACACCTTC. The chain uses TRBV12-3 or TRBV12-4 and TRBJ1-2; D is perhaps TRBD1 (5 bases). This CDR3 is built from 15 residues. Trimming pared 2 bases from V and 4 bases from J, leaving 14 bases between.

This clonotype was counted at least ten times. The chain joins TRBV19 to TRBJ2-5, with D possibly being TRBD1 (5 bases). The V end was cut by 8 bases, the J end by 2 bases, with 12 bases between. Germline assignment: CDR1 LNHDA and CDR2 SQIVND (reference sequence). The length of the CDR3 is 13 residues. The CDR3 protein is CASQRGRQETQYF. The DNA for the CDR3 is TGTGCCAGTCAAAGGGGTAGGCAAGAGACCCAGTACTTC.

This clonotype was counted ten times or more. The chain has TRBV9 and TRBJ2-3, with D uncertain. V lost 0 bases and J lost 5, with 10 bases in between. Germline lookup yields CDR1 SGDLS and CDR2 YYNGEE. The CDR3 has 14 amino acids. In nucleotides, the CDR3 is TGTGCCAGCAGCGTAGGTGGGCACGGAGATACGCAGTATTTT. It encodes CASSVGGHGDTQYF.

At least ten counts were recorded for this clonotype. The rearrangement uses TRBV6-5 and TRBJ2-7; 7 bases are a match to TRBD2. The CDR3 has 15 residues. V gave up 0 bases and J gave up 5 bases; unmatched junction bases: 7. Germline V CDR1 and CDR2: MNHEY, SVGAGI. The CDR3 nucleotides are TGTGCCAGCAGTTACTCGAATCTCGCGGGGGACGAGCAGTACTTC. Protein product: CASSYSNLAGDEQYF.

The rearrangement joins TRBV11-2 to TRBJ2-7, with D maybe TRBD2 (5 bases). CDR1 and CDR2 from the germline V gene are SGHAT and FQNNGV. Trimming removed 0 bases at V and 2 bases at J, with 14 bases between. The CDR3 has 16 amino acids. The CDR3 DNA is TGTGCCAGCAGCTTAGATTTTCGGACTGGTACCTACGAGCAGTACTTC. Its translation is CASSLDFRTGTYEQYF.

This clonotype was counted ten times or more. V gene TRBV6-1 combines with J gene TRBJ2-7, with D uncertain. Germline assignment: CDR1 MNHNS and CDR2 SASEGT. V gave up 3 bases and J gave up 2 bases, with 5 bases separating them. The CDR3 contains 12 residues. CDR3: CASSDIPYEQYF. In nucleotides, the CDR3 is TGTGCCAGCAGTGACATACCCTACGAGCAGTACTTC.

The sample holds many counts of this clonotype. J is TRBJ1-5 and V is TRBV12-3 or TRBV12-4; D might be TRBD1 (5 bases). The germline V and J ends were trimmed by 5 bases and 6 bases, with 8 bases remaining between them. CDR3 size: 12 residues. The CDR3, as DNA: TGTGCCAGCAGTCCTCAGGGTCAGCCCCAGCATTTT. The encoded protein is CASSPQGQPQHF.

This chain connects TRBV19 to TRBJ2-7; no clear D. From germline, CDR1 is LNHDA and CDR2 SQIVND (reference sequence). The CDR3 extends over 13 amino acids. With 4 bases removed from V and 3 bases from J, the gap between germline ends came to 10 bases. DNA of the CDR3: TGTGCCAGTAGTAGGGTCAGGAACTACGAGCAGTACTTC. It translates to CASSRVRNYEQYF.

The table lists this clonotype with many counts. J is TRBJ1-6 and V is TRBV12-3 or TRBV12-4; 9 nucleotides agree with TRBD1. The CDR3 totals 15 residues. J was trimmed by 10 bases and V by 3 bases; bases with no gene match: 7. The CDR3 reads CASSLAGQGLSPLHF. CDR3 bases: TGTGCCAGCAGTTTGGCGGGACAGGGCTTATCACCCCTCCACTTT.

This clonotype came up many times. This chain links TRBV18 with TRBJ1-1, with D maybe TRBD1 (5 bases). CDR1 is KGHSH and CDR2 is LQKENI in the germline V gene. The CDR3 spans 14 residues. Trimming took 3 bases from V and 4 from J, leaving 12 bases between them. The CDR3 DNA follows: TGTGCCAGCTCACCCATCGGACAACTCACTGAAGCTTTCTTT. This sequence encodes CASSPIGQLTEAFF.

The chain combines TRBV25-1 with TRBJ2-5; a possible D gene is TRBD2 (6 bases). Deletions cut 4 bases from V and 9 bases from J, with 9 bases between. This CDR3 region has 11 residues. Germline CDR1 reads MGHDK; CDR2 reads SYGVNS. CDR3 protein: CASSVPGAQYF. The CDR3 DNA follows: TGTGCCAGCAGTGTCCCGGGGGCCCAGTACTTC.

This clonotype has a count of ten or more. The J gene is TRBJ1-1, the V gene TRBV28; 7 bases are a match to TRBD1. This CDR3 has 13 amino acids. Per the germline V gene, CDR1 is MDHEN and CDR2 is SYDVKM. The junction had 10 bases not matched to a gene; V was cut back by 10 bases and J by 5 bases. The CDR3 DNA is TGTGCCACCCACAGGGGTAGTTGGACTGAAGCTTTCTTT. Encoded protein: CATHRGSWTEAFF.

The CDR3, as DNA: TGTGCCTGGAGAAAGGCCAGGGTGTATGCTTTCTTT. It specifies CAWRKARVYAFF. The genes are TRBV30 and TRBJ1-1; D might be TRBD1 (5 bases). The V and J ends lost 3 bases and 11 bases respectively, with 16 bases between them. Germline V gene data show CDR1 as GTSNPN and CDR2 as SVGIG (reference sequence). This CDR3 spans 12 amino acids. The variable domain in full, completed from reference TRBV30 and TRBJ1-1, reads SQTIHQWPATLVQPVGSPLSLECTVEGTSNPNLYWYRQAAGRGLQLLFYSVGIGQISSEVPQNLSASRPQDRQFILSSKKLLLSDSGFYLCAWRKARVYAFFGQGTRLTVV.

The rearrangement links TRBV6-1 to TRBJ2-7, with D perhaps TRBD1 or TRBD2 (5 bases each). V lost 11 bases, J lost 3 bases, and 17 bases lay in between. Germline values: CDR1 MNHNS, CDR2 SASEGT. The CDR3 loop spans 13 amino acids. CDR3 region: CAGTTGTLYEQYF. The CDR3 DNA reads as TGTGCCGGTACCACCGGGACCCTCTACGAGCAGTACTTC.

Many counts were recorded for this clonotype. One end of the junction does not line up with germline, which may come from a read error. The rearrangement joins TRBV7-9 to TRBJ1-1, with no clear D. This CDR3 region has 12 residues. Germline lookup yields CDR1 SEHNR and CDR2 FQNEAQ (reference sequence). The CDR3 loop reads CASSADRSSPVF. CDR3 nucleotides: TGTGCCAGCAGCGCAGACCGCTCCTCCCCGGTCTTT.